The rows below give T cell receptor beta chains drawn from one sample of a study of T-cell reconstitution after alpha-beta-depleted transplantation in children. TCRdb fed the PCR reads into MiXCR, producing one record per CDR3 protein. The sample contains approximately 110,000 distinct CDR3 sequences, 23% of which appear only once. The input for sequencing was PBMCs, mostly from graft donor cells, taken 180 days after TCRalphabeta/CD19-depleted stem cell transplant. These receptors came from a male patient aged 2-15 years who had a stem cell transplant for chronic granulomatous disease, so the T cells may come from the graft donor. CDR3s include the opening cysteine and the closing phenylalanine or tryptophan. Fields, in order: clone size, V gene, J gene, D gene, CDR3 protein, CDR3 DNA. A D gene is named only where the DNA matches it firmly. Clone size is stated in some rows and not others, as once, few, many or a class when expanded.

many,TRBV12-3/TRBV12-4,TRBJ2-7,NA,CASSLDGGYEQYF,TGTGCCAGCAGCCTGGACGGGGGCTACGAGCAGTACTTC
many,TRBV5-5,TRBJ1-1,NA,CASRPGWGTEAFF,TGTGCCAGCAGACCAGGGTGGGGCACTGAAGCTTTCTTT
few,TRBV12-3/TRBV12-4,TRBJ2-2,NA,CASGTGELFF,TGTGCCAGCGGGACCGGGGAGCTGTTTTTT
NA,TRBV28,TRBJ2-5,NA,CASSFKTQYF,TGTGCCAGCAGTTTTAAGACCCAGTACTTC
many,TRBV28,TRBJ2-2,NA,CASSSGQFGELFF,TGTGCCAGCAGCTCTGGACAGTTCGGGGAGCTGTTTTTT
NA,TRBV29-1,TRBJ1-4,NA,CSVAVGTRAEKLFF,TGCAGCGTTGCGGTCGGGACTCGTGCCGAAAAACTGTTTTTT
NA,TRBV7-9,TRBJ1-1,NA,CASSLNGGGDAFF,TGTGCCAGCAGCTTAAACGGGGGGGGAGACGCTTTCTTT
few,TRBV27,TRBJ2-2,TRBD2,CASSLNPGTSGRWTGELFF,TGTGCCAGCAGTTTAAATCCCGGGACTAGCGGGAGATGGACCGGGGAGCTGTTTTTT
many,TRBV11-2,TRBJ2-1,TRBD2,CASSLGVLAGGVNEQFF,TGTGCCAGCAGCTTAGGGGTTTTGGCGGGAGGCGTGAATGAGCAGTTCTTC
NA,TRBV6-1,TRBJ2-7,TRBD1,CASRTGGSDEQYF,TGTGCCAGCCGGACAGGGGGGAGCGACGAGCAGTACTTC
NA,TRBV5-1,TRBJ1-2,NA,CASSLAGMGYGYTF,TGCGCCAGCAGCTTAGCCGGGATGGGTTATGGCTACACCTTC
NA,TRBV7-3,TRBJ1-1,NA,CASSLGRNTEAFF,TGTGCCAGCAGCTTGGGAAGGAACACTGAAGCTTTCTTT
many,TRBV20-1,TRBJ2-7,TRBD1,CSARGGTGINEQYF,TGCAGTGCTAGAGGGGGGACAGGGATAAACGAGCAGTACTTC
NA,TRBV27,TRBJ2-1,NA,CASSPSPPGQFF,TGTGCCAGCAGTCCCTCCCCTCCTGGGCAGTTCTTC
many,TRBV5-6,TRBJ2-5,TRBD2,CASSLVRLAGVETQYF,TGTGCCAGCAGCTTGGTACGACTAGCGGGAGTTGAGACCCAGTACTTC
NA,TRBV10-3,TRBJ2-7,TRBD2,CAISEFRTSGAYEQYF,TGTGCCATCAGTGAGTTCAGGACTAGCGGGGCATACGAGCAGTACTTC
many,TRBV12-3/TRBV12-4,TRBJ2-2,NA,CASSSPGSELFF,TGTGCCAGCAGCTCACCCGGCTCGGAGCTGTTTTTT
many,TRBV29-1,TRBJ2-7,TRBD1,CSVAPGQGPYEQYF,TGCAGCGTTGCTCCGGGACAGGGACCCTACGAGCAGTACTTC
few,TRBV29-1,TRBJ1-2,TRBD1,CSAGTGDGYTF,TGCAGCGCCGGGACAGGAGATGGCTACACCTTC
few,TRBV5-5,TRBJ2-7,TRBD1,CASSLGWWDSPMGF,TGTGCCAGCAGCTTGGGGTGGTGGGACAGCCCCATGGGCTTC
many,TRBV12-3/TRBV12-4,TRBJ2-5,NA,CASSLRRAQGETQYF,TGTGCCAGCAGTCTGCGTCGAGCGCAGGGAGAGACCCAGTACTTC
NA,TRBV7-2,TRBJ2-1,TRBD2,CASSPGLAGGFEQFF,TGTGCCAGCAGCCCGGGACTAGCGGGAGGATTTGAGCAGTTCTTC
few,TRBV7-6,TRBJ1-6,TRBD1,CASRFYRGQVYNSPLHF,TGTGCCAGCAGATTTTACAGGGGGCAGGTCTATAATTCACCCCTCCACTTT
NA,TRBV20-1,TRBJ2-7,NA,CSARVISDYEQYF,TGCAGTGCTAGAGTTATTAGCGACTACGAGCAGTACTTC
many,TRBV15,TRBJ1-1,NA,CATSRVKWGNTEAFF,TGTGCCACCAGCAGAGTGAAGTGGGGAAACACTGAAGCTTTCTTT
many,TRBV29-1,TRBJ2-5,NA,CSVDMRRVKETQYF,TGCAGCGTTGATATGAGGAGGGTTAAAGAGACCCAGTACTTC
NA,TRBV9,TRBJ2-1,NA,CASSVALYNEQFF,TGTGCCAGCAGCGTAGCCCTGTACAATGAGCAGTTCTTC
NA,TRBV12-3/TRBV12-4,TRBJ2-3,TRBD2,CASSLKLAGTSADTQYF,TGTGCCAGCAGTTTGAAACTAGCGGGCACTAGCGCAGATACGCAGTATTTT
many,TRBV12-3/TRBV12-4,TRBJ2-1,NA,CASSPIWQAYNEQFF,TGTGCCAGCAGTCCCATTTGGCAAGCCTACAATGAGCAGTTCTTC
many,TRBV29-1,TRBJ2-5,TRBD2,CSVEVVGRAVSPQETQYF,TGCAGCGTTGAAGTCGTCGGGAGGGCCGTAAGCCCTCAAGAGACCCAGTACTTC
NA,TRBV20-1,TRBJ1-5,NA,CSARGQKLRAQHF,TGCAGTGCTAGAGGGCAAAAGCTTCGGGCCCAGCATTTT
many,TRBV28,TRBJ2-7,NA,CASTGSISYEQYF,TGTGCCAGCACGGGGTCGATCTCCTACGAGCAGTACTTC
few,TRBV19,TRBJ2-5,NA,CASRNLELETQYF,TGTGCCAGTAGGAACTTGGAGTTGGAGACCCAGTACTTC
NA,TRBV18,TRBJ2-3,NA,CASHQVPRSSTDTQYF,TGTGCCAGCCACCAGGTTCCCCGCTCGAGCACAGATACGCAGTATTTT
few,TRBV20-1,TRBJ1-3,TRBD1,CSATHGTDSGNTIYF,TGCAGTGCTACCCATGGGACAGACTCTGGAAACACCATATATTTT
NA,TRBV15,TRBJ1-3,NA,CATSRDRVNTIYF,TGTGCCACCAGCAGAGATCGGGTCAACACCATATATTTT
NA,TRBV3-1,TRBJ2-5,NA,CASSKDVGVRETQYF,TGTGCCAGCAGCAAGGATGTGGGAGTCAGAGAGACCCAGTACTTC
NA,TRBV10-3,TRBJ1-3,NA,CAIGTEGNTIYF,TGTGCCATCGGGACGGAAGGAAACACCATATATTTT
NA,TRBV7-2,TRBJ2-2,TRBD2,CASSQGRGGDQVGELFF,TGTGCCAGCAGCCAAGGTCGCGGGGGGGACCAGGTCGGGGAGCTGTTTTTT
few,TRBV27,TRBJ1-5,TRBD1,CASSPRGAGNQPQHF,TGTGCCAGCAGCCCCAGGGGGGCGGGCAATCAGCCCCAGCATTTT
many,TRBV10-2,TRBJ2-5,NA,CASSEGETQYF,TGCGCCAGCAGTGAGGGAGAGACCCAGTACTTC
NA,TRBV6-1,TRBJ1-6,TRBD1,CASRSDRGKNSPLHF,TGTGCCAGCAGATCCGACAGGGGCAAGAATTCACCCCTCCACTTT
many,TRBV27,TRBJ1-6,NA,CASSSTEVGGRFHNSPLHF,TGTGCCAGCAGTTCTACCGAAGTCGGGGGGCGATTCCATAATTCACCCCTCCACTTT
NA,TRBV12-3/TRBV12-4,TRBJ2-2,NA,CASRAPAGELFF,TGTGCCAGCAGGGCGCCCGCCGGGGAGCTGTTTTTT
NA,TRBV15,TRBJ2-1,TRBD2,CATSRDGTRGNEQFF,TGTGCCACCAGCAGAGATGGGACTAGGGGGAACGAGCAGTTCTTC
few,TRBV15,TRBJ1-5,TRBD1,CATSRRQGGQPQHF,TGTGCCACCAGCAGGAGACAGGGAGGACAGCCCCAGCATTTT
NA,TRBV6-5,TRBJ2-3,TRBD2,CASSYSGGLHTQYF,TGTGCCAGCAGTTATTCGGGGGGGCTACATACGCAGTATTTT
few,TRBV12-3/TRBV12-4,TRBJ1-1,NA,CASSKDVGSTEAFF,TGTGCCAGCAGCAAGGACGTAGGGAGCACTGAAGCTTTCTTT
NA,TRBV5-1,TRBJ2-5,NA,CASSRVGPKETQYF,TGCGCCAGCAGCCGGGTAGGACCGAAGGAGACCCAGTACTTC
few,TRBV20-1,TRBJ2-1,NA,CSAVFGQFF,TGCAGTGCTGTATTTGGGCAGTTCTTC
few,TRBV5-6,TRBJ1-3,NA,CASSARDFSGNTIYF,TGTGCCAGCAGCGCAAGGGACTTCTCTGGAAACACCATATATTTT
many,TRBV18,TRBJ2-3,NA,CASSPKQMGPTDTQYF,TGTGCCAGCTCACCAAAGCAGATGGGCCCCACAGATACGCAGTATTTT
few,TRBV20-1,TRBJ2-7,TRBD2,CSARAPGDSGNPINYEQYF,TGCAGTGCTAGAGCCCCCGGAGATAGCGGGAACCCGATTAACTACGAGCAGTACTTC
few,TRBV20-1,TRBJ2-7,NA,CSASRTQNYEQYF,TGCAGTGCTAGCAGGACACAAAACTACGAGCAGTACTTC
few,TRBV10-3,TRBJ2-3,NA,CAMGEGYTDTQYF,TGTGCCATGGGGGAAGGGTACACAGATACGCAGTATTTT
NA,TRBV14,TRBJ2-1,TRBD2,CASSLAGTSGRIEQFF,TGTGCCAGCAGCCTCGCCGGGACTAGCGGGAGGATTGAGCAGTTCTTC
NA,TRBV15,TRBJ2-7,TRBD1,CATSFQGASLAQYF,TGTGCCACCAGTTTCCAGGGGGCTAGTTTGGCGCAGTACTTC
few,TRBV20-1,TRBJ2-3,TRBD2,CSARDRTSGGWVDTQYF,TGCAGTGCTAGGGATCGGACTAGCGGGGGGTGGGTAGATACGCAGTATTTT
NA,TRBV7-9,TRBJ2-7,NA,CASRQMGQGLNYEQYF,TGTGCCAGCAGACAAATGGGCCAGGGGCTTAACTACGAGCAGTACTTC
many,TRBV19,TRBJ2-1,NA,CASNTAISSYNEQFF,TGTGCCAGTAATACGGCAATTTCCTCCTACAATGAGCAGTTCTTC